These 11 T cell receptor beta chains originate from one sample sequenced in a study of CD8+ T cells in alopecia areata. Sequencing relied on a cDNA template that was reverse transcribed from extracted RNA. Only in-frame clones appear in the TCRdb table, and some are missing; sequencing was by immunoSEQ multiplex PCR. The top ten hold around 0.7% of the sample, which has approximately 200,000 clones, around 56% seen once. Treatment noted: oral pan-JAK inhibitor, 5-10 mg twice daily. Sample: CD4+ T cells sorted from blood, taken at week 4, from a patient treated with tofacitinib. These receptors all come from a human donor with alopecia areata.

This clone came up a few times. The CDR3 nucleotides are TGTGCCAGCAGTTTCCTCAATCAGCCCCAGCATTTT. It yields the protein CASSFLNQPQHF. The chain joins TRBV27 to TRBJ1-5; D is uncertain. V was shortened by 3 bases and J by 3 bases, with 3 bases between the two germline ends. This CDR3 contains 12 residues. Germline V gene sequence: CDR1 MNHEY, CDR2 SMNVEV (reference sequence).

V gene TRBV6-6 combines with J gene TRBJ1-2; TRBD1 agrees at 7 bases. The CDR3 contains 13 residues. V lost 7 bases, J lost 6 bases, and 8 bases stayed unmatched. Germline values: CDR1 MNHNY, CDR2 SVGAGI (reference sequence). This CDR3 reads CASTQLDRDGYTF. The CDR3 nucleotides read TGTGCCAGCACCCAGCTCGACAGGGATGGCTACACCTTC.

The sample holds a few counts of this clone. The CDR3 loop reads CASSSKQTGDTQYF. CDR3 nucleotides: TGTGCCAGCAGCTCTAAGCAGACGGGCGATACGCAGTATTTT. The chain couples TRBV4-2 to TRBJ2-3; D is undetermined. V gave up 5 bases and J gave up 6 bases, with 15 bases separating them. The CDR3 extends over 14 amino acids. From germline, CDR1 is LGHNA and CDR2 YNFKEQ.

The chain recombines TRBV9 with TRBJ1-5; D gene unclear. V lost 1 base to trimming and J lost 9 bases, with 11 bases between them. Germline CDR1 is SGDLS and CDR2 is YYNGEE. The CDR3 runs 13 residues. This chain's CDR3 is CASSVTANRPQHF. CDR3 bases: TGTGCCAGCAGCGTAACAGCCAACCGGCCCCAGCATTTT.

The rearrangement links TRBV30 to TRBJ1-2; D is uncertain. This CDR3 spans 13 amino acids. V dropped 2 bases and J dropped 8 bases, with 15 bases sitting between them. Germline V gene data show CDR1 as GTSNPN and CDR2 as SVGIG (reference sequence). CDR3 DNA sequence: TGTGCCTGGAGTCCCGGGGTTTCCAACGGCTACACCTTC. It yields the protein CAWSPGVSNGYTF.

The J gene is TRBJ2-5, the V gene TRBV18; D is uncertain. The V and J ends lost 4 bases and 3 bases respectively, with 3 bases between them. The CDR3 totals 11 residues. Germline assignment: CDR1 KGHSH and CDR2 LQKENI. The CDR3 protein is CASSREETQYF. In DNA, the CDR3 is TGTGCCAGCTCACGAGAAGAGACCCAGTACTTC. Full variable domain (rest looked up from reference TRBV18 and TRBJ2-5): NAGVMQNPRHLVRRRGQEARLRCSPMKGHSHVYWYRQLPEEGLKFMVYLQKENIIDESGMPKERFSAEFPKEGPSILRIQQVVRGDSAAYFCASSREETQYFGPGTRLLVL.

V usage is TRBV30 and J usage is TRBJ1-5; D unresolved. The CDR3 is made up of 14 amino acids. The ends were cut back, 1 base at V and 0 bases at J, with 7 bases in the middle. Germline CDR1 GTSNPN, CDR2 SVGIG (reference sequence). The CDR3 is CAWSGSLSNQPQHF. CDR3 in DNA: TGTGCCTGGAGTGGATCGCTTAGCAATCAGCCCCAGCATTTT.

This clone was seen just once. The chain couples TRBV15 to TRBJ2-2, with 11 positions matching TRBD2. Germline V lookup: CDR1 LNHNV, CDR2 YYDKDF (reference sequence). CDR3 length equals 17 residues. V trimming: 3 bases; J trimming: 6 bases; junction bases outside the gene matches: 9. DNA for the CDR3: TGTGCCACCAGCAGCGCTGGGACTAGCGGTTTCCCCGGGGAGCTGTTTTTT. Its translation is CATSSAGTSGFPGELFF.

CDR3 region: CASSSLARGETQYF. CDR3 DNA sequence: TGTGCCAGCAGCTCCTTGGCCCGAGGGGAGACCCAGTACTTC. The chain employs TRBV7-2 and TRBJ2-5, with D possibly TRBD2 on 5 matching bases. Between the trimmed V and J ends, which lost 4 bases and 5 bases, there was a span of 14 bases. Germline V CDR1 and CDR2: SGHTA, FQGNSA. The length of the CDR3 is 14 residues.

The rearrangement joins TRBV30 to TRBJ1-1; no clear D. The CDR3 loop spans 11 amino acids. Germline loops: CDR1 GTSNPN, CDR2 SVGIG (reference sequence). V was pared by 0 bases and J by 6 bases, with 5 bases between. CDR3 region: CAWSVFSEAFF. DNA for the CDR3: TGTGCCTGGAGTGTCTTTTCTGAAGCTTTCTTT. Filled out from reference TRBV30 and TRBJ1-1, the complete variable domain reads SQTIHQWPATLVQPVGSPLSLECTVEGTSNPNLYWYRQAAGRGLQLLFYSVGIGQISSEVPQNLSASRPQDRQFILSSKKLLLSDSGFYLCAWSVFSEAFFGQGTRLTVV.

The chain joins TRBV6-5 to TRBJ2-5; D not resolved. Germline V gives CDR1 MNHEY, CDR2 SVGAGI. CDR3 length: 13 amino acids. Trimming stripped 7 bases from V and 2 bases from J, with 11 bases between. The CDR3 here is CASIGALQETQYF. The CDR3 DNA reads TGTGCCAGCATCGGTGCCCTGCAAGAGACCCAGTACTTC.